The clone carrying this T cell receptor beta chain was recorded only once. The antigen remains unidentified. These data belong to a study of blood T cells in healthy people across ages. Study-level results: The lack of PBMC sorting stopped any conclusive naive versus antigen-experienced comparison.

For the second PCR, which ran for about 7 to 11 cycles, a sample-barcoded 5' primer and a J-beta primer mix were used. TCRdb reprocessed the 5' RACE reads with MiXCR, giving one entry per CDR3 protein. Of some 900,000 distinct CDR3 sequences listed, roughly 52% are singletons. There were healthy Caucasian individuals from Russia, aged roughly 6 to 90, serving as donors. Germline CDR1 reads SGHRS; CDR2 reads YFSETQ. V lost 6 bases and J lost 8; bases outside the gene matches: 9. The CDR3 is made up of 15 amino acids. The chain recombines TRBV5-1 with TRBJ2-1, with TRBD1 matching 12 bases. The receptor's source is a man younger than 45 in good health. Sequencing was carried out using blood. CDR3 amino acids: CASTLRGTGGYEQFF. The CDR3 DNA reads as TGCGCCAGCACTTTACGAGGGACAGGGGGCTATGAGCAGTTCTTC.